The clone carrying this T cell receptor (beta chain) was observed a handful of times. This entry comes from a study of T cells after yellow fever vaccination. Study-wide background: With SMART-Seq v4 Ultra Low Input, the fractions containing low cell numbers were prepared.

This CDR3 contains 14 residues. Looked up from germline, CDR1 is SEHNR and CDR2 is FQNEAQ (reference sequence). With V trimmed by 3 bases and J by 8 bases, 5 bases remained unmatched. TCRdb itself ran the 5' RACE reads through MiXCR, one entry per CDR3 protein. The profile covers hundreds of thousands of distinct CDR3 sequences, with about 14% appearing a single time and more than 12% taken by the ten largest. The source material was PBMCs, sampled on the day of the yellow fever booster vaccination. The origin of this receptor is a man younger than 45 who received the YFV17D yellow fever vaccine. The genes are TRBV7-9 and TRBJ1-5; 9 bases align to TRBD1. This CDR3 is CASSLGQGFEPQHF. CDR3 sequence (DNA): TGTGCCAGCAGCTTGGGACAGGGATTCGAGCCCCAGCATTTT.